One sample yielded the 4 T cell receptor beta chains listed below, sequenced in a study of blood T cell repertoires in COVID-19. The method was immunoSEQ multiplex PCR; TCRdb's version includes in-frame clones alone and lacks a portion of them. The table includes 55,000 to 85,000 clones, 90% detected once. The sample comprised peripheral blood. These receptors all stem from a woman in her late teens or twenties with acute or convalescent COVID-19.

The rearrangement uses TRBV11-2 and TRBJ1-3, with D hard to call. This CDR3 has 14 amino acids. From germline, CDR1 is SGHAT and CDR2 FQNNGV. The V end was cut by 2 bases, the J end by 0 bases, with 5 bases between. In DNA form, the CDR3 reads TGTGCCAGCAGCTTACCGTTCTCTGGAAACACCATATATTTT. It is translated as CASSLPFSGNTIYF.

The J gene is TRBJ1-1, the V gene TRBV2, with D possibly being TRBD1 (6 bases). The CDR3 covers 15 residues. The ends were cut back, 7 bases at V and 5 bases at J, with 20 bases in the middle. CDR1 SNHLY and CDR2 FYNNEI come from the germline V gene. This CDR3 reads CASNPMRGWGTEAFF. The CDR3 bases are TGTGCCAGCAATCCAATGAGGGGGTGGGGAACTGAAGCTTTCTTT.

The chain combines TRBV9 with TRBJ1-3; D gene uncertain. CDR3 length equals 15 residues. Germline V gives CDR1 SGDLS, CDR2 YYNGEE. V was shortened by 8 bases and J by 0 bases, with 15 bases between the two germline ends. Here the CDR3 reads CASSASVNSGNTIYF. DNA for the CDR3: TGTGCCAGTTCGGCCAGCGTTAACTCTGGAAACACCATATATTTT.

This rearrangement joins TRBV4-1 to TRBJ1-2; 10 bases map to TRBD1. V trimming: 3 bases; J trimming: 8 bases; junction bases outside the gene matches: 9. The germline CDR1 and CDR2 sequences are MGHRA and YSYEKL. CDR3 size: 15 residues. The CDR3 loop is CASSHPTGGAEGYTF. The DNA for the CDR3 is TGCGCCAGCAGCCACCCGACAGGGGGCGCGGAGGGCTACACCTTC.